These 22 T cell receptor beta chains came from one sample sequenced in a study of blood T cell repertoires in COVID-19. Some clones are missing from TCRdb's copy, which holds only in-frame ones; the method was immunoSEQ multiplex PCR. This table has about 180,000 clones, roughly nine tenths appearing once. The sample comprised PBMCs or T cells enriched from blood (not recorded which). These receptors all stem from a woman in her 50s who had recovered from COVID-19.

This clone was picked up a small number of times. The chain carries TRBV19 and TRBJ2-5; D is perhaps TRBD2 (5 bases). Trimming took off 4 bases at V and 7 bases at J, with 16 bases between the two ends. CDR3 length equals 14 residues. Germline assignment: CDR1 LNHDA and CDR2 SQIVND (reference sequence). CDR3 in DNA: TGTGCCAGTAGTACAGCCCGGGCGGGTTGGACCCAGTACTTC. This encodes CASSTARAGWTQYF.

This chain uses TRBV3-1 (or the pseudogene TRBV3-2) with TRBJ1-3; D is ambiguous. The V gene lost 6 bases and the J gene lost 0 bases, with 9 bases spanning the gap. CDR3 length: 14 residues. Germline V lookup: CDR1 LGHDT, CDR2 YNNKEL (reference sequence). CDR3 loop: CASSPRDSGNTIYF. In DNA form, the CDR3 reads TGTGCCAGCAGTCCAAGAGACTCTGGAAACACCATATATTTT.

The V call is TRBV6-6, the J call TRBJ2-7; the D is unclear. The CDR3 totals 15 residues. Trimming pared 0 bases from V and 5 bases from J, leaving 14 bases between. Germline V gene data show CDR1 as MNHNY and CDR2 as SVGAGI (reference sequence). CDR3 residues: CASSYSKILLHEQYF. The CDR3 DNA reads TGTGCCAGCAGTTACTCGAAGATACTATTGCACGAGCAGTACTTC.

J is TRBJ2-1 and V is TRBV7-3; the D gene is possibly TRBD2 (5 bases). Germline CDR1 and CDR2: SGHTA and FQGTGA. The CDR3 has 13 residues. With 2 bases removed from V and 9 bases from J, the gap between germline ends came to 11 bases. The CDR3 protein is CASSLGHTSEQFF. CDR3 bases: TGTGCCAGCAGCTTAGGGCACACTAGTGAGCAGTTCTTC. Looking up the rest from reference TRBV7-3 and TRBJ2-1 gives the full variable domain: GAGVSQTPSNKVTEKGKYVELRCDPISGHTALYWYRQSLGQGPEFLIYFQGTGAADDSGLPNDRFFAVRPEGSVSTLKIQRTERGDSAVYLCASSLGHTSEQFFGPGTRLTVL.

A few counts support this clone. This chain joins TRBV6-5 and TRBJ1-1; D perhaps matches TRBD1 (6 bases). CDR1 and CDR2 (germline): MNHEY, SVGAGI. Trimming removed 6 bases from V and 7 bases from J, with 15 bases in between. This CDR3 is 13 amino acids long. CDR3 amino acids: CASRPDRHLEAFF. The CDR3 DNA reads as TGTGCCAGCAGGCCTGACAGGCACCTTGAAGCTTTCTTT.

The rearrangement joins TRBV19 to TRBJ1-5, with D possibly being TRBD1 (6 bases). The length of the CDR3 is 16 residues. The ends were cut back, 5 bases at V and 6 bases at J, with 20 bases in the middle. Germline V gene data show CDR1 as LNHDA and CDR2 as SQIVND (reference sequence). CDR3 in DNA: TGTGCCAGTAGTTTACCGACAGGACCCGCCGGTCAGCCCCAGCATTTT. Amino acids: CASSLPTGPAGQPQHF.

The chain combines TRBV19 with TRBJ2-1; 8 nucleotides line up with TRBD2. J was trimmed by 6 bases and V by 5 bases; bases with no gene match: 6. Germline CDR1 and CDR2: LNHDA and SQIVND (reference sequence). The CDR3 runs to 14 residues. CDR3 in amino acids: CASSARTSPNEQFF. The CDR3 DNA reads as TGTGCCAGTAGTGCCCGGACTAGCCCCAATGAGCAGTTCTTC.

The rearrangement uses TRBV11-2 and TRBJ2-5; D is unclear. Per the germline V gene, CDR1 is SGHAT and CDR2 is FQNNGV. V lost 0 bases and J lost 4, with 15 bases in between. CDR3 length equals 16 residues. The CDR3 DNA reads TGTGCCAGCAGCTTAGAGGGCTATCCCAGAAGAGAGACCCAGTACTTC. Translating it yields CASSLEGYPRRETQYF.

The chain couples TRBV18 to TRBJ2-4, with 8 bases fitting TRBD1. The V gene's germline CDR1 is KGHSH and CDR2 LQKENI. CDR3 size: 14 residues. V dropped 6 bases and J dropped 4; count of bases not matched to a gene: 5. The CDR3 is CASSSGQAKNIQYF. The DNA for the CDR3 is TGTGCCAGCTCCTCGGGACAGGCTAAAAACATTCAGTACTTC.

This chain's CDR3 is CASSPTGLGNQPQHF. The DNA of the CDR3 is TGTGCCAGCTCACCTACAGGGTTAGGCAATCAGCCCCAGCATTTT. The V and J genes are TRBV18 and TRBJ1-5, with D possibly TRBD1 on 6 matching bases. The V gene's germline CDR1 is KGHSH and CDR2 LQKENI. Trimming took off 3 bases at V and 2 bases at J, with 11 bases between the two ends. The CDR3 extends over 15 amino acids.

This chain links TRBV2 with TRBJ2-7, with TRBD2 matching over 8 bases. Trimming took 6 bases from V and 1 from J; bases not matched to a gene: 2. The CDR3 runs to 13 residues. Germline V gives CDR1 SNHLY, CDR2 FYNNEI. CDR3 coding DNA: TGTGCCAGCAGCCTAGCGGGTTCCTACGAGCAGTACTTC. It yields the protein CASSLAGSYEQYF.

J is TRBJ2-5 and V is TRBV11-2; 12 nucleotides match TRBD1. The V segment lost 1 base and the J segment 5 bases; nucleotides outside the gene matches: 5. CDR1 and CDR2 from the germline V gene are SGHAT and FQNNGV. The CDR3 contains 16 residues. The CDR3 reads CASSLAGQGAGETQYF. CDR3 in DNA: TGTGCCAGCAGCTTAGCGGGACAGGGGGCAGGGGAGACCCAGTACTTC.

V gene TRBV6-5 combines with J gene TRBJ1-2; D might be TRBD1 (5 bases). The germline V gene has CDR1 MNHEY and CDR2 SVGAGI. The CDR3 spans 13 residues. V lost 2 bases to trimming and J lost 6 bases, with 10 bases between them. As DNA, the CDR3 is TGTGCCAGCAGTTACGGGGGGTGGGATGGCTACACCTTC. Encoded protein: CASSYGGWDGYTF.

This rearrangement joins TRBV5-5 to TRBJ1-4; D might be TRBD1 (5 bases). Per the germline V gene, CDR1 is SGHKS and CDR2 is YYEKEE (reference sequence). The V end was cut by 0 bases, the J end by 2 bases, with 8 bases between. This CDR3 has 15 residues. In DNA form, the CDR3 reads TGTGCCAGCAGCTTGGGCGGGGGGACTAATGAAAAACTGTTTTTT. Translating gives CASSLGGGTNEKLFF.

The genes are TRBV28 and TRBJ2-1, with 8 bases that match TRBD2. Germline CDR1 reads MDHEN; CDR2 reads SYDVKM. V gave up 3 bases and J gave up 9 bases; unmatched junction bases: 10. There are 15 residues in the CDR3. CDR3 protein: CASSFWREDSVEQFF. The CDR3 coding sequence is TGTGCCAGCAGTTTCTGGCGGGAGGACTCAGTTGAGCAGTTCTTC.

This clone was found a few times. The V and J genes are TRBV5-1 and TRBJ1-2; D gene ambiguous. CDR3 length: 13 residues. The germline V gene encodes CDR1 SGHRS and CDR2 YFSETQ. V was clipped by 4 bases and J by 3 bases, with 10 bases between them. The DNA of the CDR3 is TGCGCCAGCAGCAAGTCCCGGGACTATGGCTACACCTTC. This translates into CASSKSRDYGYTF.

The genes are TRBV7-9 and TRBJ2-7, with a possible D match to TRBD2 (5 bases). This CDR3 comprises 13 residues. V was trimmed by 5 bases and J by 3 bases, leaving 11 bases between them. Germline CDR1 SEHNR, CDR2 FQNEAQ (reference sequence). CDR3 nucleotide sequence: TGTGCCAGCAGCCGACCCGGGGTCTACGAGCAGTACTTC. This encodes CASSRPGVYEQYF.

The V gene is TRBV11-2, the J gene TRBJ2-3, with TRBD1 as a possible D gene (5 bases). The CDR3 consists of 14 residues. Trimming removed 5 bases at V and 4 bases at J, with 13 bases between. Germline-derived CDR1 and CDR2 are SGHAT and FQNNGV. The CDR3 bases are TGTGCCAGCAGCGTAAGCAGGGTGGCAGATACGCAGTATTTT. The encoded protein is CASSVSRVADTQYF.

J is TRBJ2-7 and V is TRBV30, with 8 nucleotides matching TRBD1. There are 16 residues in the CDR3. Trimming at V came to 0 bases and at J to 1 base, leaving 8 bases not matched to a gene. Germline V gene sequence: CDR1 GTSNPN, CDR2 SVGIG (reference sequence). CDR3 residues: CAWSVHATGASYEQYF. The CDR3, as DNA: TGTGCCTGGAGTGTACATGCGACAGGGGCTTCCTACGAGCAGTACTTC.

V and J are TRBV19 and TRBJ2-1; 13 bases map to TRBD2. CDR1 and CDR2 (germline): LNHDA, SQIVND (reference sequence). This CDR3 comprises 15 residues. J was trimmed by 7 bases and V by 3 bases; bases with no gene match: 3. The chain's CDR3 is CASSIRTSGSNEQFF. The CDR3 DNA is TGTGCCAGTAGTATCCGGACTAGCGGGAGTAATGAGCAGTTCTTC.

A note on this clone: At one of its ends the junction is not consistent with the germline gene, which may arise from a read error. The chain is built from TRBV7-7 and TRBJ2-1; TRBD2 agrees at 10 bases. There are 18 residues in the CDR3. CDR1 is SSHAT, CDR2 FNYEAQ, per germline (reference sequence). CDR3 protein: CASSPGLAEDLTYNEQFF. In nucleotides, the CDR3 is TGTGCTAGCAGCCCCGGACTAGCGGAAGACCTTACCTACAATGAGCAGTTCTTC.

This clone was counted once. The V and J genes are TRBV28 and TRBJ2-3; 8 nucleotides agree with TRBD1. The trim removed 3 bases at V and 4 bases at J, leaving 9 bases unmatched. This CDR3 is built from 16 residues. CDR1 and CDR2 (germline): MDHEN, SYDVKM. CDR3 residues: CASSFHPDRDSDTQYF. Here the CDR3 DNA reads TGTGCCAGCAGTTTCCATCCGGACAGGGACTCAGATACGCAGTATTTT.